This T cell receptor (beta chain) was identified during a study of shared clonotypes between healthy human individuals. Study-wide points: A few donors held about 5% of naive CD4 clonotypes in common. Relative to clonotypes present in all four donors, those not shared had lower generation probabilities.

Assay used: immunoSEQ multiplex PCR; TCRdb lists only in-frame clones, some missing. Of millions of clones detected, roughly 95% appear once; the ten largest clones hold 0.13%. In regard to this clone: Antigen specificity is unknown.

This CDR3 region has 13 residues. Germline assignment: CDR1 SGHRS and CDR2 YFSETQ. V lost 4 bases and J lost 6, with 14 bases in between. What was sequenced was naive CD4+ T cells sorted from blood. Documented subset: CD45RA+ positively selected. This TCR was recovered from a man in his late teens or twenties in good health. The J gene is TRBJ2-7, the V gene TRBV5-1, with TRBD2 as a possible D gene (7 bases). DNA for the CDR3: TGCGCCAGCAGCCCGTTCGGGGGGCCCGAGCAGTACTTC. The encoded protein is CASSPFGGPEQYF.